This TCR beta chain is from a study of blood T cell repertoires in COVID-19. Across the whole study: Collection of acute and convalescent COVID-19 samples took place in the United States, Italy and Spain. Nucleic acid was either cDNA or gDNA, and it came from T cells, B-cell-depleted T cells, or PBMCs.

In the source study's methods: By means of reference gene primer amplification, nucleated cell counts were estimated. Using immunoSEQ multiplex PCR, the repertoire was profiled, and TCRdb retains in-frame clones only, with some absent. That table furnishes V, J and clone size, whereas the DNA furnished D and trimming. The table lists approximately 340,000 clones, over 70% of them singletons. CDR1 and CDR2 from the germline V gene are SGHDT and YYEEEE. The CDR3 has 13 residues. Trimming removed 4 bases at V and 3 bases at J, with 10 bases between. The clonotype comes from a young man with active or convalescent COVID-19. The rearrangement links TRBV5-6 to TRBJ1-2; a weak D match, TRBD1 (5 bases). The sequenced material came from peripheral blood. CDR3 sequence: CASSAGPYYGYTF. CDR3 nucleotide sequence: TGTGCCAGCAGCGCGGGACCGTACTATGGCTACACCTTC.